This TCR beta chain was profiled in a study of blood T cell repertoires in COVID-19. CDR1 is SNHLY, CDR2 FYNNEI, per germline. V was trimmed by 2 bases and J by 5 bases, leaving 13 bases between them. The CDR3 consists of 14 residues. This clone was seen more than once but under ten times. Using immunoSEQ multiplex PCR, the repertoire was profiled, and TCRdb retains in-frame clones only, with some absent. Of about 200,000 clones in the sample, more than 80% were seen once. This receptor was identified in a man younger than 45 who had recovered from COVID-19. The chain has TRBV2 and TRBJ2-7; D unclear. Sample: PBMCs or T cells enriched from blood (not recorded which). The CDR3 loop reads CASSERNAVHEQYF. The CDR3 bases are TGTGCCAGCAGTGAAAGGAACGCGGTCCACGAGCAGTACTTC.